What follows are 13 T cell receptor beta chains derived from one specimen sequenced in a study of neurological immune-mediated disorders. Time point defined: longitudinal time-point 1 (baseline). Via MiXCR, TCRdb re-called the 5' RACE reads, giving one row per CDR3 protein. The sample lists under 90,000 distinct CDR3 sequences, around 9.6% occurring once. Sequences were obtained from PBMCs. These receptors all stem from a young man in good health.

This clonotype was recorded many times. The chain links TRBV27 to TRBJ2-3; 9 positions agree with TRBD1. With 6 bases clipped from V and 5 bases from J, the junction kept 9 bases outside the gene matches. The CDR3 is 15 amino acids. From germline, CDR1 is MNHEY and CDR2 SMNVEV (reference sequence). CDR3 protein: CASSRGDRARDTQYF. CDR3 DNA sequence: TGTGCCAGCAGCCGAGGGGACAGGGCTAGAGATACGCAGTATTTT.

Many counts were recorded for this clonotype. The gene calls are TRBV6-2 or TRBV6-3 and TRBJ2-5; D remains unclear. V was pared by 6 bases and J by 2 bases, with 4 bases between. This CDR3 region has 11 residues. Germline V gene data show CDR1 as MNHEY and CDR2 as SVGEGT. CDR3 region: CASREQETQYF. In nucleotides, the CDR3 is TGTGCCAGCAGGGAACAAGAGACCCAGTACTTC.

This clonotype was seen many times. The chain is built from TRBV9 and TRBJ2-1, with D unclear. The germline gives CDR1 SGDLS, CDR2 YYNGEE. The CDR3 covers 15 residues. Between the trimmed V and J ends, which lost 1 base and 0 bases, there was a span of 8 bases. The CDR3 sequence: CASSVRTGSYNEQFF. In DNA, the CDR3 is TGTGCCAGCAGCGTAAGGACCGGCTCCTACAATGAGCAGTTCTTC.

This clonotype appeared many times. The rearrangement uses TRBV10-3 and TRBJ2-3; D possibly corresponds to TRBD2 (7 bases). Germline CDR1 is ENHRY and CDR2 is SYGVKD. V was trimmed by 2 bases and J by 2 bases, leaving 11 bases between them. The CDR3 length is 15 residues. The CDR3 region is CAISEPRGPTDTQYF. CDR3 coding DNA: TGTGCCATCAGTGAGCCGCGGGGGCCCACAGATACGCAGTATTTT.

This clonotype came up many times. The V gene is TRBV5-1, the J gene TRBJ2-3; D is possibly TRBD2 (6 bases). Germline loops: CDR1 SGHRS, CDR2 YFSETQ. The CDR3 consists of 15 residues. V was shortened by 7 bases and J by 2 bases, with 17 bases between the two germline ends. DNA for the CDR3: TGCGCCAGCGGCCCCGGGGGTAGCGCCACAGATACGCAGTATTTT. Amino acids: CASGPGGSATDTQYF.

This clonotype was detected ten times or more. The chain uses TRBV6-6 and TRBJ2-7; the match to TRBD1 covers 9 bases. CDR1 is MNHNY and CDR2 is SVGAGI in the germline V gene (reference sequence). The V gene end was trimmed by 5 bases and the J gene end by 4 bases; junction bases not matched to a gene: 9. This CDR3 region has 15 residues. DNA of the CDR3: TGTGCCAGCAGTAGCCCGGGACAGGGCCAATACGAGCAGTACTTC. Its translation is CASSSPGQGQYEQYF.

This clonotype has ten or more counts. This rearrangement joins TRBV5-1 to TRBJ2-2, with D unclear. Per the germline V gene, CDR1 is SGHRS and CDR2 is YFSETQ. The CDR3 spans 15 residues. Trimming shortened V by 2 bases and J by 2 bases, and 10 bases separated the two germline ends. The CDR3 DNA reads TGCGCCAGCAGCTTTATGGTAGTTAACACCGGGGAGCTGTTTTTT. This codes for CASSFMVVNTGELFF.

In this sample, this clonotype turned up many times. V usage is TRBV6-6 and J usage is TRBJ2-2; a possible D gene is TRBD2 (6 bases). Trimming stripped 5 bases from V and 2 bases from J, with 15 bases between. Looked up from germline, CDR1 is MNHNY and CDR2 is SVGAGI (reference sequence). The CDR3 runs 16 residues. In nucleotides, the CDR3 is TGTGCCAGCAGTCCCATTGACGGGAGTAACACCGGGGAGCTGTTTTTT. Its translation: CASSPIDGSNTGELFF.

The V gene is TRBV24-1, the J gene TRBJ2-1; a weak D match, TRBD1 (5 bases). V was clipped by 1 base and J by 6 bases, with 12 bases between them. This CDR3 comprises 15 residues. CDR1 is KGHDR and CDR2 is SFDVKD in the germline V gene. CDR3 sequence (DNA): TGTGCCACCAGTGATTTTTCCAGGGTAGGCAATGAGCAGTTCTTC. As protein: CATSDFSRVGNEQFF.

The table lists this clonotype with many counts. This sequence joins TRBV6-6 and TRBJ1-4; 7 nucleotides agree with TRBD1. CDR1 MNHNY and CDR2 SVGAGI come from the germline V gene (reference sequence). V lost 6 bases, J lost 8 bases, and 12 bases stayed unmatched. This CDR3 contains 15 residues. The CDR3 here is CASRTGTEEREKLFF. CDR3 in DNA: TGTGCCAGCAGAACCGGGACAGAAGAGAGAGAAAAACTGTTTTTT.

This clonotype came up many times. The chain has TRBV12-3 or TRBV12-4 and TRBJ1-2; 9 nucleotides match TRBD1. V lost 4 bases, J lost 4 bases, and 7 bases stayed unmatched. This CDR3 comprises 15 residues. CDR3 protein: CASSYTGGSLYGYTF. As DNA, the CDR3 is TGTGCCAGCAGTTATACAGGGGGCTCACTCTATGGCTACACCTTC.

In this sample, this clonotype turned up once. The junction and the germline gene differ at one end; a read error may be behind it. The V gene is TRBV5-1, the J gene TRBJ2-7; 7 bases align to TRBD2. Germline V CDR1 and CDR2: SGHRS, YFSETQ. This CDR3 comprises 15 residues. The CDR3 sequence is CANSLAAGPGGEQYF. The CDR3 DNA reads TGCGCCAACAGCTTGGCGGCCGGCCCGGGAGGCGAGCAGTACTTC.

Ten or more counts support this clonotype. The chain combines TRBV7-6 with TRBJ1-4; no firm D call. CDR3 length: 16 amino acids. Germline lookup yields CDR1 SGHVS and CDR2 FNYEAQ. V was cut by 2 bases and J by 4 bases, with 14 bases left in between. The CDR3 sequence is CASSLFRPTGNEKLFF. The DNA of the CDR3 is TGTGCCAGCAGCTTATTTCGGCCCACGGGTAATGAAAAACTGTTTTTT.